These 22 T cell receptor beta chains came from one sample sequenced in a study of blood T cell repertoires in COVID-19. The method was immunoSEQ multiplex PCR; TCRdb's version includes in-frame clones alone and lacks a portion of them. The sample lists approximately 310,000 clones; roughly 89% were seen once. What was sequenced was PBMCs or T cells enriched from blood (not recorded which). The receptors stem from a man in his sixties who had recovered from COVID-19.

The rearrangement joins TRBV3-1 (or the pseudogene TRBV3-2) to TRBJ1-5; the match to TRBD1 covers 11 bases. The CDR3 loop spans 16 amino acids. The junction had 3 bases not matched to a gene; V was cut back by 4 bases and J by 1 base. The germline gives CDR1 LGHDT, CDR2 YNNKEL (reference sequence). The CDR3 region has the DNA TGTGCCAGCAGCCCCGGGACAGGGGGGAGCAATCAGCCCCAGCATTTT. As protein: CASSPGTGGSNQPQHF.

V is TRBV7-3 and J is TRBJ1-1, with TRBD1 matching 9 bases. The CDR3 consists of 12 residues. Unmatched junction bases numbered 0, after V lost 2 bases and J lost 8 bases. CDR1 SGHTA and CDR2 FQGTGA come from the germline V gene. As DNA, the CDR3 is TGTGCCAGCAGCTTAGGGACAGGGGAAGCTTTCTTT. Protein: CASSLGTGEAFF.

The V gene is TRBV19, the J gene TRBJ1-4; no reliable D call. The V end was cut by 5 bases, the J end by 0 bases, with 22 bases between. This CDR3 is built from 19 residues. Germline CDR1 reads LNHDA; CDR2 reads SQIVND (reference sequence). CDR3 amino acids: CASSRRLDELLATNEKLFF. For the CDR3, the DNA is TGTGCCAGTAGTCGTCGGCTCGACGAGCTCCTAGCAACTAATGAAAAACTGTTTTTT.

The rearrangement links TRBV6-5 to TRBJ2-5; 9 bases agree with TRBD1. The germline V gene has CDR1 MNHEY and CDR2 SVGAGI. V lost 4 bases and J lost 7; bases outside the gene matches: 7. This CDR3 is built from 14 residues. The CDR3 protein is CASSSGQGPGTQYF. Here the CDR3 DNA reads TGTGCCAGCAGTTCCGGACAGGGGCCGGGGACCCAGTACTTC.

The CDR3 reads CASSPGQGAGANVLTF. The CDR3 coding sequence is TGTGCCAGCAGCCCGGGACAGGGGGCTGGGGCCAACGTCCTGACTTTC. The chain has TRBV5-8 and TRBJ2-6; 11 bases line up with TRBD1. The J segment lost 2 bases and the V segment lost 4 bases, leaving 2 bases of the junction unmatched. The CDR3 spans 16 residues. Germline values: CDR1 SGHTS, CDR2 YDEGEE.

The chain carries TRBV21-1 and TRBJ2-7; TRBD2 is the table's D call and was not checked against the DNA. TRBV21-1 is termed a pseudogene. The CDR3 has 17 amino acids. The CDR3 bases are TGTGCCAGCAGCAAAGGCCCTAGCGGGAGTATGTCCTACGAGCAGTACTTC. Amino acids: CASSKGPSGSMSYEQYF.

V usage is TRBV7-2 and J usage is TRBJ2-7; 10 bases align to TRBD1. Germline V lookup: CDR1 SGHTA, CDR2 FQGNSA. The CDR3 has 14 amino acids. The trim removed 5 bases at V and 3 bases at J, leaving 4 bases unmatched. CDR3 sequence: CASSRDRGVYEQYF. The CDR3 nucleotides read TGTGCCAGCAGCCGGGACAGGGGAGTCTACGAGCAGTACTTC. The whole variable domain, remainder taken from reference TRBV7-2 and TRBJ2-7, is GAGVSQSPSNKVTEKGKDVELRCDPISGHTALYWYRQSLGQGLEFLIYFQGNSAPDKSGLPSDRFSAERTGGSVSTLTIQRTQQEDSAVYLCASSRDRGVYEQYFGPGTRLTVT.

The rearrangement links TRBV7-2 to TRBJ2-3, with D tentatively TRBD1 (6 bases). Trimming left V 3 bases short and J 6 bases short, with 16 bases between. The CDR3 totals 15 residues. Germline V gene sequence: CDR1 SGHTA, CDR2 FQGNSA. CDR3: CASSFLTQGGDTQYF. The CDR3, as DNA: TGTGCCAGCAGCTTCCTCACACAGGGCGGGGATACGCAGTATTTT.

The count of this clone is one. CDR3 region: CSASAQTSGRIPSYNEQFF. The CDR3 nucleotides are TGCAGTGCTAGTGCCCAGACTAGCGGGAGAATACCCTCCTACAATGAGCAGTTCTTC. The V gene is TRBV20-1, the J gene TRBJ2-1; 12 positions agree with TRBD2. Germline CDR1 is DFQATT and CDR2 is SNEGSKA (reference sequence). V shed 3 bases and J 0 bases; nucleotides not matched to a gene: 12. The CDR3 extends over 19 amino acids.

This rearrangement joins TRBV5-1 to TRBJ2-1, with 7 bases aligning to TRBD1. CDR1 SGHRS and CDR2 YFSETQ come from the germline V gene. After removal of 0 bases from V and 1 base from J, the junction contained 10 bases not matched to a gene. The CDR3 is 18 amino acids. CDR3 nucleotide sequence: TGCGCCAGCAGCTTGGAGGGGGCCGCCGTGTTTTCCTACAATGAGCAGTTCTTC. Translation: CASSLEGAAVFSYNEQFF.

The chain joins TRBV19 to TRBJ2-1; D perhaps matches TRBD1 (6 bases). The germline V gene has CDR1 LNHDA and CDR2 SQIVND (reference sequence). CDR3 length: 17 residues. V was trimmed by 7 bases and J by 5 bases, leaving 24 bases between them. The CDR3 is CASKTGDIPLINNEQFF. The CDR3 nucleotides read TGTGCCAGTAAGACAGGAGACATCCCCCTAATTAACAATGAGCAGTTCTTC. The whole variable domain, filled in from reference TRBV19 and TRBJ2-1, reads DGGITQSPKYLFRKEGQNVTLSCEQNLNHDAMYWYRQDPGQGLRLIYYSQIVNDFQKGDIAEGYSVSREKKESFPLTVTSAQKNPTAFYLCASKTGDIPLINNEQFFGPGTRLTVL.

The J gene is TRBJ2-5, the V gene TRBV4-3; 9 bases map to TRBD2. This CDR3 region has 18 residues. Germline trimming cut 3 bases from V and 2 bases from J; bases unmatched to any gene: 13. Looked up from germline, CDR1 is LGHNA and CDR2 is YSLEER. In nucleotides, the CDR3 is TGCGCCAGCAGCCAGCGCGGGGGGGCCGAGACTCCTCAAGAGACCCAGTACTTC. This translates into CASSQRGGAETPQETQYF.

About this clone: The sample holds other DNA sequences that translate to the same CDR3. This chain joins TRBV6-5 and TRBJ1-2, with D perhaps TRBD1 (5 bases). Trimming stripped 6 bases from V and 3 bases from J, with 11 bases between. In germline, CDR1 is MNHEY, CDR2 SVGAGI. The CDR3 has 13 amino acids. The CDR3 here is CASSRDSYYGYTF. As DNA, the CDR3 is TGTGCCAGCAGCCGGGACTCTTACTATGGCTACACCTTC.

This clone was counted a single time. DNA of the CDR3: TGCGCCAGCAGCTCCCCCACAGGGCACACTGAAGCTTTCTTT. Its protein is CASSSPTGHTEAFF. The chain joins TRBV5-1 to TRBJ1-1; D might be TRBD1 (6 bases). This CDR3 comprises 14 residues. CDR1 and CDR2 (germline): SGHRS, YFSETQ. V was cut by 3 bases and J by 3 bases, with 12 bases left in between.

This chain connects TRBV5-1 to TRBJ1-1; D is unresolved. This CDR3 has 14 amino acids. Trimming pared 3 bases from V and 6 bases from J, leaving 15 bases between. The V gene's germline CDR1 is SGHRS and CDR2 YFSETQ. The CDR3 coding sequence is TGCGCCAGCAGCTCCACGGGTGCCCGTCCTGAAGCTTTCTTT. It specifies CASSSTGARPEAFF. The entire variable domain, with the rest obtained from reference TRBV5-1 and TRBJ1-1, is as follows: KAGVTQTPRYLIKTRGQQVTLSCSPISGHRSVSWYQQTPGQGLQFLFEYFSETQRNKGNFPGRFSGRQFSNSRSEMNVSTLELGDSALYLCASSSTGARPEAFFGQGTRLTVV.

The rearrangement links TRBV15 to TRBJ1-5, with TRBD1 matching 8 bases. V gave up 0 bases and J gave up 4 bases; unmatched junction bases: 5. Germline CDR1 LNHNV, CDR2 YYDKDF (reference sequence). CDR3 length: 16 amino acids. The CDR3 reads CATSRDRRTGNQPQHF. CDR3 nucleotides: TGTGCCACCAGCAGAGATCGGCGGACAGGGAATCAGCCCCAGCATTTT.

The CDR3 spells CASGQVKETQYF. CDR3 coding DNA: TGTGCCAGCGGACAGGTGAAAGAGACCCAGTACTTC. This rearrangement joins TRBV28 to TRBJ2-5; 7 nucleotides agree with TRBD1. The trim removed 8 bases at V and 3 bases at J, leaving 3 bases unmatched. Germline V lookup: CDR1 MDHEN, CDR2 SYDVKM. This CDR3 spans 12 amino acids.

The table lists this clone with a few counts. The rearrangement links TRBV6-1 to TRBJ2-7, with D possibly being TRBD1 (6 bases). Germline assignment: CDR1 MNHNS and CDR2 SASEGT. The CDR3 sequence is 16 residues long. Trimming stripped 1 base from V and 0 bases from J, with 13 bases between. This CDR3 reads CASSEETGSSSYEQYF. In DNA form, the CDR3 reads TGTGCCAGCAGTGAAGAAACAGGGTCGAGCTCCTACGAGCAGTACTTC.

The V and J genes are TRBV18 and TRBJ2-7; D is perhaps TRBD2 (6 bases). Germline CDR1 KGHSH, CDR2 LQKENI. V lost 2 bases and J lost 5, with 13 bases in between. This CDR3 has 14 residues. The CDR3 bases are TGTGCCAGCTCACCATCCCCCGGGAGCCACGAGCAGTACTTC. Translated, it gives CASSPSPGSHEQYF.

This clone occurred a few times. This rearrangement joins TRBV4-1 to TRBJ1-5; D is unresolved. The germline gives CDR1 MGHRA, CDR2 YSYEKL. The CDR3 length is 15 residues. The germline V and J ends were trimmed by 0 bases and 5 bases, with 11 bases remaining between them. CDR3 in amino acids: CASSQDPGIYQPQHF. CDR3 in DNA: TGCGCCAGCAGCCAAGATCCCGGGATTTATCAGCCCCAGCATTTT.

The CDR3 protein is CAWSKTGSYNEQFF. As DNA, the CDR3 is TGTGCCTGGAGTAAGACTGGATCCTACAATGAGCAGTTCTTC. The J gene is TRBJ2-1, the V gene TRBV30; no definite D call. The germline V gene has CDR1 GTSNPN and CDR2 SVGIG (reference sequence). The CDR3 loop spans 14 amino acids. The germline V and J ends were trimmed by 2 bases and 1 base, with 9 bases remaining between them.

The chain couples TRBV11-2 to TRBJ2-1; TRBD2 agrees at 7 bases. The CDR3 has 15 residues. Per germline, CDR1 SGHAT and CDR2 FQNNGV. The J segment lost 2 bases and the V segment lost 3 bases, leaving 4 bases of the junction unmatched. The CDR3 DNA sequence: TGTGCCAGCAGCTTGCGGGAGTTCGCCTACAATGAGCAGTTCTTC. It codes for CASSLREFAYNEQFF.